The T cell receptor beta chain under discussion was sequenced for a study of OX40 agonist ivuxolimab in advanced cancers. Study context: The patients received agonistic anti-OX40 (CD134) antibody ivuxolimab.

CDR3 size: 14 residues. Germline V gives CDR1 KGHSH, CDR2 LQKENI. The germline V and J ends were trimmed by 3 bases and 7 bases, with 13 bases remaining between them. The table came from immunoSEQ multiplex PCR; TCRdb's copy has only in-frame clones and leaves some out. Of 60,000 to 85,000 clones detected, 90% appear once; the ten largest clones hold about 0.4%. The material sequenced was CD4+ or CD8+ T cells sorted from blood, taken in a trial of the OX40 agonist ivuxolimab. The chain joins TRBV18 to TRBJ2-1; D is possibly TRBD2 (5 bases). The sequence was obtained from an adult with an advanced solid tumor such as melanoma, head and neck, liver or kidney cancer. As DNA, the CDR3 is TGTGCCAGCTCACCGACCCCTAGCCCAAATGAGCAGTTCTTC. Its translation is CASSPTPSPNEQFF.